These 14 T cell receptor beta chains came from one sample sequenced in a study of T cells in Graves' hyperthyroidism and ophthalmopathy. The investigators amplified TCR beta CDR3 regions from RNA transcripts. The HTBI primer set was used in a first-round RT-PCR of the TCR CDR3. TCRdb recomputed calls from the multiplex PCR reads with MiXCR, one row per CDR3 protein. Counted here are over 700,000 distinct CDR3 sequences, roughly 37% occurring once; the ten biggest clones make up over 8%. The specimen sequenced was blood. These receptors were collected from a man younger than 35 with Graves' hyperthyroidism.

The rearrangement uses TRBV7-2 and TRBJ1-1; the D is unclear. The V and J ends lost 2 bases and 0 bases respectively, with 13 bases between them. The CDR3 is 16 residues long. The germline gives CDR1 SGHTA, CDR2 FQGNSA. CDR3 nucleotide sequence: TGTGCCAGCAGCTTATACAGACGCGGAATGAACACTGAAGCTTTCTTT. Translated, it gives CASSLYRRGMNTEAFF.

With regard to this clonotype: Given a much more abundant clone one base away, this may be a read error. The rearrangement uses TRBV2 and TRBJ2-6; tentatively, D is TRBD1 (6 bases). The V gene's germline CDR1 is SNHLY and CDR2 FYNNEI. The CDR3 covers 18 residues. The V gene lost 8 bases and the J gene lost 1 base, with 21 bases spanning the gap. The CDR3 spells CASQGRGPHESGANVLTF. The CDR3 DNA reads as TGTGCCAGCCAAGGCAGGGGCCCTCATGAGTCTGGGGCCAACGTCCTGACTTTC.

This chain's CDR3 is CASTYTLGVTEAFF. In DNA form, the CDR3 reads TGTGCCAGCACATACACCCTTGGAGTCACTGAAGCTTTCTTT. The rearrangement links TRBV14 to TRBJ1-1; D is unclear. V was shortened by 7 bases and J by 4 bases, with 16 bases between the two germline ends. The CDR3 contains 14 residues. Per the germline V gene, CDR1 is SGHDN and CDR2 is FVKESK.

This clonotype was seen only a few times. The rearrangement joins TRBV11-2 to TRBJ2-2; D might be TRBD2 (6 bases). V was clipped by 3 bases and J by 6 bases, with 17 bases between them. CDR3 length: 16 amino acids. CDR1 SGHAT and CDR2 FQNNGV come from the germline V gene. The CDR3 DNA is TGTGCCAGCAGCTTCCGACTAGTCGGGGAGCCCGGGGAGCTGTTTTTT. Translated, it gives CASSFRLVGEPGELFF.

This clonotype was counted many times. The chain is built from TRBV29-1 and TRBJ1-1; 7 nucleotides line up with TRBD1. The CDR3 has 14 residues. With 5 bases clipped from V and 4 bases from J, the junction kept 10 bases outside the gene matches. Germline-derived CDR1 and CDR2 are SQVTM and ANQGSEA. CDR3 residues: CSVRRGAGGTEAFF. The CDR3 bases are TGCAGCGTTAGGCGGGGGGCAGGGGGCACTGAAGCTTTCTTT.

This clonotype was observed at least ten times. This sequence joins TRBV7-9 and TRBJ1-1, with TRBD1 matching over 8 bases. The V gene's germline CDR1 is SEHNR and CDR2 FQNEAQ (reference sequence). V dropped 5 bases and J dropped 0; count of bases not matched to a gene: 5. The CDR3 totals 15 residues. CDR3 amino acids: CASSRQGMMNTEAFF. CDR3 in DNA: TGTGCCAGCAGCCGACAGGGGATGATGAACACTGAAGCTTTCTTT.

This clonotype has ten or more counts. The gene calls are TRBV2 and TRBJ2-7; D not certain. V gave up 7 bases and J gave up 1 base, with 11 bases separating them. CDR1 is SNHLY and CDR2 is FYNNEI in the germline V gene. The CDR3 has 13 amino acids. CDR3 residues: CASKVAVSYEQYF. DNA of the CDR3: TGTGCCAGCAAGGTTGCGGTTTCCTACGAGCAGTACTTC.

The sample holds one count of this clonotype. The chain combines TRBV5-4 with TRBJ1-2; 9 positions match TRBD1. V gave up 3 bases and J gave up 1 base; unmatched junction bases: 7. Germline CDR1 SGHNT, CDR2 YYREEE (reference sequence). The CDR3 is 16 residues long. In DNA, the CDR3 is TGTGCCAGCAGCTACCGGGACAGGGTATATAACTATGGCTACACCTTC. Translating it yields CASSYRDRVYNYGYTF.

The chain links TRBV9 to TRBJ2-7; 8 bases are shared with TRBD2. V shed 3 bases and J 12 bases; nucleotides not matched to a gene: 11. Germline V lookup: CDR1 SGDLS, CDR2 YYNGEE. CDR3 length equals 13 residues. In DNA form, the CDR3 reads TGTGCCAGCAGCGAATATCCCCAGCGGGGGTTGTACTTC. Protein sequence: CASSEYPQRGLYF.

The rearrangement joins TRBV6-5 to TRBJ2-7; perhaps TRBD1 as D (7 bases). This CDR3 is built from 13 residues. Trimming took 6 bases from V and 13 from J, leaving 22 bases between them. Looked up from germline, CDR1 is MNHEY and CDR2 is SVGAGI. The CDR3 nucleotides read TGTGCCAGCAGACGAAAGACAGGGACTCCAACCTACGTC. Its protein product is CASRRKTGTPTYV.

V is TRBV7-6 and J is TRBJ2-7; 10 nucleotides match TRBD2. CDR3 length: 14 residues. Germline assignment: CDR1 SGHVS and CDR2 FNYEAQ. The ends lost 6 bases at V and 3 bases at J; junction bases unmatched: 5. CDR3 in DNA: TGTGCCAGCAGTGAGCGGGGGGGCCTCTACGAGCAGTACTTC. It translates to CASSERGGLYEQYF. The full variable domain, in which reference TRBV7-6 and TRBJ2-7 provide the parts outside the CDR3, is GAGVSQSPRYKVTKRGQDVALRCDPISGHVSLYWYRQALGQGPEFLTYFNYEAQQDKSGLPNDRFSAERPEGSISTLTIQRTEQRDSAMYRCASSERGGLYEQYFGPGTRLTVT.

Regarding this clonotype: Since a much larger clone is just one base distant, this may be a read error. The rearrangement uses TRBV7-2 and TRBJ1-4; D remains unclear. The V end lost 7 bases, the J end lost 5 bases, and 8 bases lay between the germline ends. Germline values: CDR1 SGHTA, CDR2 FQGNSA. This CDR3 is 12 amino acids long. The CDR3 coding sequence is TGTGCCAGCATCCTAGAGAATGAAAAACTGTTTTTT. Translating gives CASILENEKLFF.

This clonotype was picked up one time. CDR3 amino acids: CSAHRPPQGNTEAFF. The CDR3, as DNA: TGCAGTGCCCACCGCCCGCCTCAGGGAAACACTGAAGCTTTCTTT. The J gene is TRBJ1-1, the V gene TRBV20-1; tentatively, D is TRBD1 (5 bases). V gave up 6 bases and J gave up 2 bases, with 19 bases separating them. This CDR3 is 15 amino acids long. CDR1 is DFQATT, CDR2 SNEGSKA, per germline (reference sequence).

This clonotype was observed a single time. The V call is TRBV19, the J call TRBJ1-6; TRBD1 is a possible D gene (6 bases). V was shortened by 6 bases and J by 7 bases, with 16 bases between the two germline ends. Germline loops: CDR1 LNHDA, CDR2 SQIVND (reference sequence). The CDR3 sequence is 15 residues long. CDR3 sequence: CASSSSTGLNSPLHF. Here the CDR3 DNA reads TGTGCCAGTAGCTCATCGACAGGCTTGAATTCACCCCTCCACTTT.